This T cell receptor (beta chain) was retrieved from a study of blood T cells in healthy people across ages (dated by TCRdb to between 2014 and 2017). With regard to the full study: Template switching captured roughly one uniquely barcoded TCR beta cDNA molecule per two T cells in model experiments. To track age-related changes in TCR beta repertoire diversity, the study relied on deep sequencing normalized with unique cDNA molecular identifiers. Four age groups were formed from the donors: young (average about 17 years), middle-aged (around 41), aged (roughly 58) and long-lived (around 80). To avoid experimental bias, donors of different ages were distributed randomly across sequencing lanes. For two donors (one aged 18 to 30 and one aged 80 or older), the study analyzed two additional independent replicas of 1 million unique cDNA reads from the same blood draw.

What the work shows at the level of the full study, not this receptor alone: As age increased, observed TCR beta diversity per million T cells dropped in a roughly linear way, and a significant reduction was already evident by age roughly 36. Estimates of total diversity from one million sequenced T cells were regarded as lower bounds and underestimates. Compared with the aged group, more naive CD4+ T cells, fewer expanded clones and increased TCR diversity were shown by the long-lived group, suggesting age selection. The percentage of naive T cells measured by flow cytometry correlated strongly with observed TCR beta diversity. Bulk unsorted PBMC profiling prevented conclusive comparison of naive and antigen-experienced compartments. Because donor CMV infection status was unknown, age-related changes in expanded clonotypes were potentially confounded.

Donors were about 36 systemically healthy Caucasian individuals from Russia aged 6 to 90 years. Roughly 10 milliliters of peripheral blood were drawn from each donor into EDTA-treated Vacutainer tubes. PBMCs were isolated by Ficoll-Paque density-gradient centrifugation, with at least 6 million obtained per sample. Total RNA was extracted from PBMCs with Trizol reagent, with at least 6 micrograms obtained per sample. Naive CD45RAhigh/CD27high T cell percentages were measured by flow cytometry on a PBMC aliquot from every donor. The library was produced with 5' RACE. Instrument on record: Illumina HiSeq 2500. A second PCR of roughly 6 to 11 cycles was performed with a sample-barcoded 5' primer and a J-beta primer mix. A template-switch 5' adaptor carrying 12 random nucleotides introduced a unique molecular identifier onto each TCR beta cDNA molecule. At least 2.5 million CDR3-containing paired-end reads were obtained from each sample. First-strand cDNA was synthesized from all RNA with the Mint cDNA synthesis kit, primed by a TRBC-specific oligonucleotide. Following uracil-DNA glycosylase treatment, a first 18-cycle PCR with universal primers M1SS and BC2_uni_R was performed on all cDNA. For the original study's pipeline: For normalization, 1 million high-quality reads were randomly selected from each sample, with every read carrying a distinct molecular identifier. Instead of being binned into consensus sequences, reads that shared molecular identifiers were thrown out. MiTCR, run with a Q25 quality threshold and the strictest error-elimination algorithm, handled CDR3 identification, clonotype clustering and error correction. A nonparametric unseen species model using Euler transformation provided a lower-bound estimate of total TCR beta diversity. TCRdb handled the public reads itself, with Q25 trimming in fastp and clone calling in MiXCR, and kept productive beta chains. Every CDR3 protein is listed once, alongside the most common genes and DNA of its rows. It is TCRdb's table, rather than the study itself, that gives the V and J calls and clone size. This sample comprises approximately 820,000 distinct CDR3 sequences, around 42% of them detected only once. The ten top clones hold around 18% of the sample.

This clonotype was seen a handful of times. What antigen it recognizes has not been identified. No base-level quality is on record; no much larger clone is a single base apart. The sequence was obtained from a man in his sixties in good health. Sequences were obtained from blood.

The DNA reads TGTGCCAGCACAGCTAGCACTGAAGCTTTCTTT. It translates to CASTASTEAFF. This chain is built from TRBV28 and TRBJ1-1; no D gene is confidently identified. CDR1 and CDR2 (MDHEN, SYDVKM) derive from the germline V gene. The CDR3 runs 11 residues from the cysteine to the phenylalanine. Only the CDR3 portion is preserved as DNA: 33 bases, with reading frame beginning at the first base. The junction carries 7 bases between V and J, which are trimmed by 7 bases and 4 bases respectively.